This record concerns one T cell receptor beta chain sequence. These data originate in a study of monozygotic twins with inflammatory bowel disease. Germline CDR1 reads SGHRS; CDR2 reads YFSETQ. The CDR3 runs to 13 residues. Each TCR library used 3500 ng of total RNA. TCRdb reprocessed the 5' RACE reads, keeping one entry per CDR3 protein, no DNA. This sample's table has 150,000 to 200,000 distinct CDR3 sequences. The receptor was isolated from a human donor with ulcerative colitis or Crohn's disease, or a healthy co-twin of an affected twin (not recorded which). The V and J genes are TRBV5-1 and TRBJ2-7; without DNA, the TCRdb call of TRBD1 cannot be checked. The sample comprised blood. CDR3 residues: CASSLTGDYEQYF.